This T cell receptor beta chain was identified during a study of T cells after yellow fever vaccination. This clonotype showed up just a few times. Antigen specificity is unknown. The study, taken as a whole, reports: Primary-vaccination clones mostly resurfaced post-booster (96% CD4, approximately 90% CD8). It was a small share of clonotypes that appeared in both CD4 and CD8 compartments. Though it reached lower strength, the secondary response hit its peak faster, day 5 versus 15.

Each CDR3 protein is one row after TCRdb ran MiXCR on the 5' RACE reads. The table records 500,000 to 550,000 distinct CDR3 sequences, 21% of them present only once. CDR3 length: 12 amino acids. The V end was cut by 0 bases, the J end by 10 bases, with 7 bases between. Germline loops: CDR1 SGHAT, CDR2 FQNNGV. The sample in question was PBMCs, obtained roughly 20 days after the first yellow fever vaccination. The chain is built from TRBV11-2 and TRBJ2-1, with unresolved D. The TCR sequence derives from a man between 18 and 35 years old who received the YFV17D yellow fever vaccine. The CDR3 nucleotides read TGTGCCAGCAGCTTAGATTATCGGGAGCAGTTCTTC. Translating it yields CASSLDYREQFF.